This T cell receptor (beta chain) was sequenced for a study of CXCR3-negative and CXCR3-positive naive CD8 T cells. For this clonotype: The antigen remains unidentified.

Whole-study findings and limits: The TRB CDR3s that CXCR3-positive naive cells carried were more hydrophobic than those of CXCR3-negative naive cells.

cDNA libraries for TRB were generated by 5' RACE incorporating UMI labels. TCRdb re-called the 5' RACE reads, yielding one record per CDR3 amino acid sequence without DNA. The ten most abundant clones cover 0.49% of a sample with about 150,000 distinct CDR3 sequences. The CDR3 covers 13 residues. CDR1 is SGHDN, CDR2 FVKESK, per germline. V gene TRBV14 combines with J gene TRBJ1-1. The receptor was isolated from a human donor in good health. Some clones in this sample may be carry-over from other donors' samples. Sequenced: naive CXCR3+ CD8+ T cells from blood. Subset specified: CD45RO-CCR7+CD27+CD95- naive CD8+ T cells expressing CXCR3 (TNR3+). CDR3 amino acids: CASSQEPRTWAFF.